Below, 5 T cell receptor beta chains from the same sample are listed, as sequenced in a study of blood T cell repertoires in COVID-19. The assay was immunoSEQ multiplex PCR, and TCRdb's table has in-frame clones only and misses some. The sample records under 350,000 clones, 85% to 90% being singletons. The sequenced material came from peripheral blood. Receptor source: a man aged 35 to 55 with acute or convalescent COVID-19.

This clone was detected once. The chain uses TRBV4-1 and TRBJ1-2; D is unresolved. Germline lookup yields CDR1 MGHRA and CDR2 YSYEKL. The V gene lost 4 bases and the J gene lost 2 bases, with 11 bases spanning the gap. The CDR3 covers 14 residues. The CDR3 coding sequence is TGCGCCAGCAGCCTGACCGGGATGAACTATGGCTACACCTTC. Protein sequence: CASSLTGMNYGYTF.

The CDR3 sequence is CASSESRQNGYTF. The CDR3 DNA sequence: TGTGCCAGCAGTGAATCTAGGCAGAATGGCTACACCTTC. The gene calls are TRBV2 and TRBJ1-2, with D hard to call. CDR1 is SNHLY and CDR2 is FYNNEI in the germline V gene. V lost 2 bases and J lost 6, with 10 bases in between. The CDR3 runs to 13 residues. Together with reference TRBV2 and TRBJ1-2, the CDR3 gives the full variable domain: EPEVTQTPSHQVTQMGQEVILRCVPISNHLYFYWYRQILGQKVEFLVSFYNNEISEKSEIFDDQFSVERPDGSNFTLKIRSTKLEDSAMYFCASSESRQNGYTFGSGTRLTVV.

V usage is TRBV18 and J usage is TRBJ2-2, with TRBD1 matching over 7 bases. The CDR3 loop spans 15 amino acids. CDR1 is KGHSH, CDR2 LQKENI, per germline. The V segment lost 1 base and the J segment 10 bases; nucleotides outside the gene matches: 9. The CDR3 sequence is CASSPRRDSWMELFF. The CDR3 DNA reads as TGTGCCAGCTCACCACGAAGGGACAGTTGGATGGAGCTGTTTTTT.

The CDR3 loop is CASSPGAGGIIRGEQFF. CDR3 nucleotides: TGCGCCAGCAGCCCGGGGGCGGGGGGAATCATCAGGGGTGAGCAGTTCTTC. The V call is TRBV4-1, the J call TRBJ2-1; 8 bases are shared with TRBD2. The trim removed 4 bases at V and 9 bases at J, leaving 17 bases unmatched. Germline V gives CDR1 MGHRA, CDR2 YSYEKL. The CDR3 totals 17 residues.

This clone was seen just once. The CDR3 DNA sequence: TGCGCCAGCAGCTTAGGGACTTTTAGCTCCTACAATGAGCAGTTCTTC. This encodes CASSLGTFSSYNEQFF. V is TRBV5-1 and J is TRBJ2-1; possibly TRBD2 for D (6 bases). Looked up from germline, CDR1 is SGHRS and CDR2 is YFSETQ. Trimming pared 2 bases from V and 0 bases from J, leaving 12 bases between. The CDR3 contains 16 residues.